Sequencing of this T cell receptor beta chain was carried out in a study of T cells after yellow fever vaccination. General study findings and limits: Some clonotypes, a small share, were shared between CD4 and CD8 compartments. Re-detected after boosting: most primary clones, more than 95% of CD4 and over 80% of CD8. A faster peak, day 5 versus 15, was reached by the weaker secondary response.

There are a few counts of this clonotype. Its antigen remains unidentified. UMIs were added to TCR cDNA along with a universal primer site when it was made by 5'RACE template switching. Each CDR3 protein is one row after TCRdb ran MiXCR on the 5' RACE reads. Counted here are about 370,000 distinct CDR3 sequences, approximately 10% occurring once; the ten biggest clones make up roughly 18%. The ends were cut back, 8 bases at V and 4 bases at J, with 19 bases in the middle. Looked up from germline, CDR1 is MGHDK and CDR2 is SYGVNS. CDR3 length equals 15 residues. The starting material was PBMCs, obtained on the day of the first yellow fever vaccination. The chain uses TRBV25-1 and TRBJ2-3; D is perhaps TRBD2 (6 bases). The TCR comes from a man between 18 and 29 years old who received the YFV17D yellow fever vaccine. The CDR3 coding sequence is TGTGCCAGCGCCGGGGACTGGGACTCCGCAGATACGCAGTATTTT. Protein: CASAGDWDSADTQYF. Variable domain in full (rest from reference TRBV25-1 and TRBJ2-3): EADIYQTPRYLVIGTGKKITLECSQTMGHDKMYWYQQDPGMELHLIHYSYGVNSTEKGDLSSESTVSRIRTEHFPLTLESARPSHTSQYLCASAGDWDSADTQYFGPGTRLTVL.